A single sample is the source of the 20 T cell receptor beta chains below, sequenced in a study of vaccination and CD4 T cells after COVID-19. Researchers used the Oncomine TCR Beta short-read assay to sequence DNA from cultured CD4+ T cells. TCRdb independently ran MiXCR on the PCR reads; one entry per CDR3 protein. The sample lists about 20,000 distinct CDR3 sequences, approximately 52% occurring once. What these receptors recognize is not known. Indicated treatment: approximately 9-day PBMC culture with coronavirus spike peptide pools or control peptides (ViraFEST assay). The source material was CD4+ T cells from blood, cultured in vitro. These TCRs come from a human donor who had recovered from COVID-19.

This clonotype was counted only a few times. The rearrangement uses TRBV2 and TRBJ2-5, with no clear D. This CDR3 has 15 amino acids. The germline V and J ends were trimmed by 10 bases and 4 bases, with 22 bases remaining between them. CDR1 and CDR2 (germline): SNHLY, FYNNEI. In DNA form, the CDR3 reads TGTGCCACCACCCGGCGGAGTTTGGTAGGAGAGACCCAGTACTTC. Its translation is CATTRRSLVGETQYF.

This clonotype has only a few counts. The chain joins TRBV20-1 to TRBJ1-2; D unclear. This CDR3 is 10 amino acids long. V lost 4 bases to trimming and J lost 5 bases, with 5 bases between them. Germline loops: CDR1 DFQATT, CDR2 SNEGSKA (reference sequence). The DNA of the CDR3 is TGCAGTGCTAATATATATGGCTACACCTTC. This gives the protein CSANIYGYTF.

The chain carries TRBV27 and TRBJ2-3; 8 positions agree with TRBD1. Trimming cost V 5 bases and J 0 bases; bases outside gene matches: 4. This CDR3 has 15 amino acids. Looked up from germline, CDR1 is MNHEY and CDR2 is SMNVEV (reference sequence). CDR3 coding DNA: TGTGCCAGCAGTGAAAGGGACAGGAGCACAGATACGCAGTATTTT. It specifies CASSERDRSTDTQYF.

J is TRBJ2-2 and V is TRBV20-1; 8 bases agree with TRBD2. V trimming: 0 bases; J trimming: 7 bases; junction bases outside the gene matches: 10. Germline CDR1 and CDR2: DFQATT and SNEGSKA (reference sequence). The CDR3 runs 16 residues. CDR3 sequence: CSARETSARSHGELFF. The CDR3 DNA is TGCAGTGCTAGAGAGACTAGCGCCCGTTCCCACGGGGAGCTGTTTTTT.

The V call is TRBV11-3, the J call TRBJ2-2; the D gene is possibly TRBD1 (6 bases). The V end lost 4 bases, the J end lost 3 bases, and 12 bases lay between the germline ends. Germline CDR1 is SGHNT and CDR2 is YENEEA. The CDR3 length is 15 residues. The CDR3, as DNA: TGTGCCAGCAGCTCTACAGGGTGGTACACCGGGGAGCTGTTTTTT. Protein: CASSSTGWYTGELFF.

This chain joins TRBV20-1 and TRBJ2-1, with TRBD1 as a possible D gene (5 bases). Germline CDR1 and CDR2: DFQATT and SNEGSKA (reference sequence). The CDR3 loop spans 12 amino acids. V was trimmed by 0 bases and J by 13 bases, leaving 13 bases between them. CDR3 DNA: TGCAGTGCTAGAGATTCAGGGCGAGCACAGTTCTTC. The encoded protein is CSARDSGRAQFF.

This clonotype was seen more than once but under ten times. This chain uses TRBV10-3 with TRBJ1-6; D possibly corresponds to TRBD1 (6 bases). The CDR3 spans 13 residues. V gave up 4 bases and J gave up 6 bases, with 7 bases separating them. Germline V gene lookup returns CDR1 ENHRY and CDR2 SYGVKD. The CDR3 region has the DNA TGTGCCATCAGTGGGACAGCTAATTCACCCCTCCACTTT. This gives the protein CAISGTANSPLHF.

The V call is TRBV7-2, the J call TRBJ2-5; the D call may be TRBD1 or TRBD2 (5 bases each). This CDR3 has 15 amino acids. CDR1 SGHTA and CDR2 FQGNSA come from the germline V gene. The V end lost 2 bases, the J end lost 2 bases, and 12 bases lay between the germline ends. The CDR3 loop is CASSLIWGPQETQYF. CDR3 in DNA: TGTGCCAGCAGCTTAATATGGGGACCGCAAGAGACCCAGTACTTC. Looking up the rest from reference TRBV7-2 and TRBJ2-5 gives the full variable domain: GAGVSQSPSNKVTEKGKDVELRCDPISGHTALYWYRQSLGQGLEFLIYFQGNSAPDKSGLPSDRFSAERTGGSVSTLTIQRTQQEDSAVYLCASSLIWGPQETQYFGPGTRLLVL.

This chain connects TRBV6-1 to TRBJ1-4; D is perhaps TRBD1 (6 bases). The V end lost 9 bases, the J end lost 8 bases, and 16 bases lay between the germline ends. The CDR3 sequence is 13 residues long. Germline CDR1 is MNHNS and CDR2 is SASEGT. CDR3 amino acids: CASREQGVEKLFF. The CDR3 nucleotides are TGTGCCAGTAGAGAACAGGGAGTGGAAAAACTGTTTTTT.

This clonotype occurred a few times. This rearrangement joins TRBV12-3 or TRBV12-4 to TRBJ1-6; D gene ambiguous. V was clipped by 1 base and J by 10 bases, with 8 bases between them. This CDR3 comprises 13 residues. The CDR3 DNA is TGTGCCAGCAGTTTAGTACTATACTCACCCCTCCACTTT. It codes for CASSLVLYSPLHF.

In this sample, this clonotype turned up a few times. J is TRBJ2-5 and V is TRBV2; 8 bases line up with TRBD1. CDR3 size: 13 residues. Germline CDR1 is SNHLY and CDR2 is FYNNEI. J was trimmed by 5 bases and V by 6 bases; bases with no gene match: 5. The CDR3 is CASSGQGAETQYF. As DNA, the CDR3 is TGTGCCAGCAGCGGACAGGGAGCGGAGACCCAGTACTTC.

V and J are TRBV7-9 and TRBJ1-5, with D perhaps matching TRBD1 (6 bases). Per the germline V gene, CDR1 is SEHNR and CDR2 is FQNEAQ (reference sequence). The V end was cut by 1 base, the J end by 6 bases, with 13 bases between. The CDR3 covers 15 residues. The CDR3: CASSLDAGASQPQHF. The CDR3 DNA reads TGTGCCAGCAGCTTAGATGCGGGGGCCAGTCAGCCCCAGCATTTT.

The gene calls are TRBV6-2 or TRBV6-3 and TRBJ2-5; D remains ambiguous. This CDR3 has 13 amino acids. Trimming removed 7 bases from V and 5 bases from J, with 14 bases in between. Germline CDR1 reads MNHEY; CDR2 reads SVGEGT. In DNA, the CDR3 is TGTGCCAGCACTCGACAAAAAGTGGAGACCCAGTACTTC. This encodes CASTRQKVETQYF.

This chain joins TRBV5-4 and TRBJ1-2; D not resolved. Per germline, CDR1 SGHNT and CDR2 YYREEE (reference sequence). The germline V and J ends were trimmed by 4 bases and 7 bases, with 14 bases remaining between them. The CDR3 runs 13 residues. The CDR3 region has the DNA TGTGCCAGCAGCCGTTTTCGTTCAGCTGGCTACACCTTC. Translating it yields CASSRFRSAGYTF.

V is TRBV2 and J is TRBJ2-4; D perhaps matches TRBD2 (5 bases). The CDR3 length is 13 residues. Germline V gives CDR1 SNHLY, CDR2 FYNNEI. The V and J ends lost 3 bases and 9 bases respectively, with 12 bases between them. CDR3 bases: TGTGCCAGCAGTGATAATAGCGTGGTCATTCAGTACTTC. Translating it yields CASSDNSVVIQYF.

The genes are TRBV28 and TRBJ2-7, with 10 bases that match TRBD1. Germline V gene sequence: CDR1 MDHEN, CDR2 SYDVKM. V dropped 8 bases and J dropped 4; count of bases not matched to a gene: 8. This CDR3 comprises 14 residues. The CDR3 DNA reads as TGTGCCAGCCTGGACAGGGGGAGGGGTTACGAGCAGTACTTC. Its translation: CASLDRGRGYEQYF.

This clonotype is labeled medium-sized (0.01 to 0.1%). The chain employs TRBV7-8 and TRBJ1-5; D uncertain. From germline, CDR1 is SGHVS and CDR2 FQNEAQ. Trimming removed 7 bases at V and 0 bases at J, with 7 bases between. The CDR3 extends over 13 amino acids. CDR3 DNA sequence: TGTGCCAGCAAGAAGGGTAGCAATCAGCCCCAGCATTTT. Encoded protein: CASKKGSNQPQHF.

The CDR3 region is CASSVSGRETQYF. CDR3 nucleotides: TGTGCCAGCAGTGTTTCAGGGCGAGAGACCCAGTACTTC. The chain recombines TRBV25-1 with TRBJ2-5, with D tentatively TRBD1 (5 bases). Trimming removed 4 bases from V and 4 bases from J, with 10 bases in between. Germline V gene lookup returns CDR1 MGHDK and CDR2 SYGVNS. The CDR3 spans 13 residues. Based on the CDR3 plus reference TRBV25-1 and TRBJ2-5, the full variable domain is EADIYQTPRYLVIGTGKKITLECSQTMGHDKMYWYQQDPGMELHLIHYSYGVNSTEKGDLSSESTVSRIRTEHFPLTLESARPSHTSQYLCASSVSGRETQYFGPGTRLLVL.

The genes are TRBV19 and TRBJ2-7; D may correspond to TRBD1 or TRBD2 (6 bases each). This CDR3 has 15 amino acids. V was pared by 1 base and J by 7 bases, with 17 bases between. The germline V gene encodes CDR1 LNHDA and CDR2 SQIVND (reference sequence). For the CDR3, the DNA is TGTGCCAGTAGTATAGCGAGGACAGACGCGGGGGAGCAGTACTTC. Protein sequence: CASSIARTDAGEQYF. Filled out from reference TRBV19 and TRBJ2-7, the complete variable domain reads DGGITQSPKYLFRKEGQNVTLSCEQNLNHDAMYWYRQDPGQGLRLIYYSQIVNDFQKGDIAEGYSVSREKKESFPLTVTSAQKNPTAFYLCASSIARTDAGEQYFGPGTRLTVT.

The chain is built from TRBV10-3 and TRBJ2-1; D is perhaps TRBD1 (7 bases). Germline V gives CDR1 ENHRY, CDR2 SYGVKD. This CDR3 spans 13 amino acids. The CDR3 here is CATGGTDQVEQFF. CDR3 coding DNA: TGTGCAACCGGCGGGACAGATCAGGTTGAGCAGTTCTTC.